Presented here are 5 T cell receptor beta chains from one specimen sequenced in a study of memory CD4+ T cells and cytomegalovirus serostatus. Single viable CD3+CD4+CD8-CD45RO+ cells were sorted as the memory CD4+ T cells. The method was immunoSEQ multiplex PCR; TCRdb's version includes in-frame clones alone and lacks a portion of them. Among 40,000 or so clones listed, around 78% were seen once. Sequencing was performed on memory CD4+ T cells from blood. These receptors were obtained from an adult in good health and CMV-seronegative.

This clone was seen more than once but under ten times. The V gene is TRBV11-2, the J gene TRBJ2-7; D is unclear. The CDR3 is 15 residues long. The germline V gene encodes CDR1 SGHAT and CDR2 FQNNGV. Trimming shortened V by 3 bases and J by 1 base, and 13 bases separated the two germline ends. CDR3 nucleotide sequence: TGTGCCAGCAGCTTTACGGGCAAGCAATCCTACGAGCAGTACTTC. It is translated as CASSFTGKQSYEQYF.

The rearrangement uses TRBV7-8 and TRBJ1-1, with TRBD1 identical over 8 bases. CDR1 SGHVS and CDR2 FQNEAQ come from the germline V gene. CDR3 length: 16 amino acids. Trimming took 2 bases from V and 4 from J; bases not matched to a gene: 9. CDR3 in amino acids: CASSLPLRQGSTEAFF. CDR3 nucleotides: TGTGCCAGCAGCTTACCCCTTCGACAGGGGAGCACTGAAGCTTTCTTT.

The chain combines TRBV19 with TRBJ1-4; possible D gene TRBD1, 5 bases. CDR3 size: 14 residues. The V end was cut by 7 bases, the J end by 0 bases, with 9 bases between. The germline V gene encodes CDR1 LNHDA and CDR2 SQIVND (reference sequence). This chain's CDR3 is CASNPTATNEKLFF. The CDR3 nucleotides are TGTGCCAGTAACCCGACAGCAACTAATGAAAAACTGTTTTTT.

CDR3 residues: CASSYGSNQPQHF. The CDR3 nucleotides read TGTGCCAGCAGTTACGGTAGCAATCAGCCCCAGCATTTT. The chain uses TRBV6-6 and TRBJ1-5; D uncertain. This CDR3 comprises 13 residues. Trimming took 2 bases from V and 0 from J, leaving 2 bases between them. Germline V gives CDR1 MNHNY, CDR2 SVGAGI (reference sequence).

Only one count was recorded for this clone. The same CDR3 can be traced to other DNA sequences in this sample. The V gene is TRBV5-6, the J gene TRBJ1-2, with D possibly being TRBD1 (6 bases). Germline CDR1 is SGHDT and CDR2 is YYEEEE. This CDR3 comprises 13 residues. Trimming shortened V by 4 bases and J by 2 bases, and 9 bases separated the two germline ends. CDR3 residues: CASSPTGNYGYTF. DNA for the CDR3: TGTGCCAGCAGCCCAACAGGGAACTATGGCTACACCTTC.